This T cell receptor (beta chain) is drawn from a study of blood T cells in healthy people across ages. General study results and limits: It was held that the diversity estimates obtained from one million T cells were underestimates. Older age coincided with a roughly linear decline in TCR beta diversity per million T cells.

The CDR3 runs to 14 residues. CDR1 is GTSNPN and CDR2 is SVGIG in the germline V gene (reference sequence). V was trimmed by 0 bases and J by 7 bases, leaving 16 bases between them. Worth noting for this clonotype: Its antigen is still unknown.

The use of a sample-barcoded 5' primer and a J-beta primer mix characterized a second PCR of roughly 6 to 12 cycles. Paired-end reads containing CDR3 totaled no fewer than 3 million for each sample. Via MiXCR, TCRdb re-called the 5' RACE reads, giving one row per CDR3 protein. The sample carries over a million distinct CDR3 sequences, around 43% recorded once. Input material: blood. The chain recombines TRBV30 with TRBJ2-7; tentative D call: TRBD1 (6 bases). The sequence was collected from a woman aged 60-75 years in good health. In DNA form, the CDR3 reads TGTGCCTGGAGTGTAGGGTCTGGGACATGGGAGCAGTACTTC. Its protein product is CAWSVGSGTWEQYF.